This T cell receptor (beta chain) was recovered during a study of T cell repertoires in cytomegalovirus infection. The overall study: Use of recently identified HLA-C-restricted and well-studied HLA-B-restricted CMV epitopes was part of the study. Both a matching HLA type and CMV infection were indicated by public TCR beta signatures.

The CDR3 is 14 residues long. Deletions cut 7 bases from V and 5 bases from J, with 18 bases between. The germline V gene has CDR1 DFQATT and CDR2 SNEGSKA (reference sequence). MiXCR, applied by TCRdb to the reads, yields one record per CDR3 protein. The repertoire holds fewer than 1,000,000 distinct CDR3 sequences, with 30% to 40% as singletons. In regard to this clonotype: Its matching antigen is unknown.

The chain uses TRBV20-1 and TRBJ1-5, with D possibly TRBD1 on 5 matching bases. Sequencing used cultured CD8+ T cells from PBMCs, obtained from culture after CMV antigen stimulation. The source is a human donor in good health (CMV status not recorded). Some clones in this sample may be carry-over from other donors' samples. The CDR3 bases are TGCAGTGTTCGGAGTAGGGGTGTCGATCAGCCCCAGCATTTT. As protein: CSVRSRGVDQPQHF.